This T cell receptor (beta chain) appears in the sequencing data of a study of T cells in Graves' hyperthyroidism and ophthalmopathy (dated by TCRdb to the late 2010s). Concerning the study at large: Peripheral blood was collected at initial diagnosis, before any treatment. To identify TCR V-J signatures that set the groups apart, the researchers used a discovery cohort of approximately 98 patients, made up of around 40 with Graves' ophthalmopathy and 55 to 65 with stable Graves' hyperthyroidism. An independent validation cohort of 18 to 20 hyperthyroidism patients and over 15 patients who later progressed to ophthalmopathy tested prospective prediction of ophthalmopathy. The approximately 90 discovery patients were divided at random into training and test sets in a 7:3 ratio. In about six Graves' hyperthyroidism patients, the study also compared T-cell repertoires from thyroid tissue with T-cell repertoires from blood. Once sampling was done, hyperthyroidism patients were given methimazole at a starting dose of 30 mg daily, whereas ophthalmopathy patients were given high-dose intravenous methylprednisolone. The paper describes TCR Vbeta CDR3 sequencing of 140 or so peripheral blood samples, made up of approximately 40 ophthalmopathy patients, 70 to 75 hyperthyroidism patients and 17 progressor patients. Results the study describes overall, beyond this receptor: A 13 V-J signature model separated ophthalmopathy from stable hyperthyroidism, with roughly 88% sensitivity and about 81% specificity in cross-validation and 80%/75% in testing. Sample size was not statistically predetermined, and blinding of investigators to group allocation was not performed. Blood samples also contained most of the expanded thyroid clonotypes (frequency above 0.001), which suggests that blood repertoires may reflect thyroid immune responses. In validation, the model predicted progression to ophthalmopathy a median of approximately 6.3 months before onset, with about 67% sensitivity and nearly 75% specificity.

The junction carries 12 bases between V and J, which are trimmed by 5 bases and 4 bases respectively. The CDR3 sequence holds 13 residues, the cysteine and phenylalanine included. Only the CDR3 DNA stays, 39 bases, in frame from base 1. The germline V gene (reference sequence) gives CDR1 as SEHNR and CDR2 as FQNEAQ. Amplification of TCR beta CDR3 regions was carried out from RNA transcripts. A first-round RT-PCR of the TCR CDR3 used the HTBI primer set with the Qiagen OneStep RT-PCR kit. Libraries were constructed in a second round of multiplex PCR, after which size selection and purification were performed. Sequencing of the libraries was done on an Illumina HiSeq2000 using paired-end 100 bp reads. On the authors' methods: SOAPnuke was used to process the raw data, with reads discarded if the reads contained adapters or uncalled bases, had a mean Phred below 15, or lacked an exact constant-primer or identifier match. COPE v1.2.5 was used to merge high-quality paired reads, and clonotypes were defined as unique nucleotide sequences. MiTCR v1.1 was used to align clonotypes to the IMGT TRBV, TRBD and TRBJ reference segments. The analysis included only V-J combinations with a frequency above 0.0001, which together covered 99% to 99.2% of the repertoires. A TCS score was defined as the ratio of F50 (clonal expansion) to E x V (chaos), with BLOSUM62-based TCRdist applied between CDR3 peptides within each V-J. Welch's t-statistics and random forest reduced roughly 500 V-J features to roughly 13, which were used in a naive Bayes classifier (R e1071). TCRdb reran the public reads through fastp at Q25 and MiXCR, keeping productive beta chains. Each CDR3 protein gets just one entry, which takes the most common genes and DNA from the rows behind it. The V and J calls and clone size are TCRdb's, not the authors'. This sample gives roughly 400,000 distinct CDR3 sequences in total; roughly 14% of them show up just once. The ten largest clones represent roughly a quarter of the sample.

This clonotype was picked up a small number of times. Its antigen is not yet known. The sample holds no much larger clone one base away, and base qualities are not on file. Hyperthyroidism patients were aged 18 to 65 years and newly diagnosed, with disease duration of less than 2 months. The study excluded patients with uncontrolled infections, other autoimmune diseases, pregnancy or lactation. Diagnoses relied on clinical symptoms, serum thyroxine and TRAb, thyroid ultrasound and orbital computed tomography. Blood from progressor patients was drawn when they were first diagnosed with hyperthyroidism, before any ophthalmopathy symptoms appeared. Ficoll-Paque density gradient centrifugation was used to isolate PBMCs from 9.5 to 10 ml of fresh peripheral blood. Progressor patients were initially diagnosed with Graves' hyperthyroidism and developed ophthalmopathy during follow-up. Total RNA was extracted with Trizol reagent, and quality was checked on an Agilent 2100 Bioanalyzer.

The sequence was collected from a woman aged 18-30 years with Graves' hyperthyroidism that later progressed to Graves' ophthalmopathy. The chain is assembled from TRBV7-9 and TRBJ2-7; TRBD2 is a weak D gene call, 6 bases matching. The sample was blood. The CDR3 region: CASSPGEVYEQYF. Read as DNA, the sequence is TGTGCCAGCAGCCCGGGGGAGGTTTACGAGCAGTACTTC.